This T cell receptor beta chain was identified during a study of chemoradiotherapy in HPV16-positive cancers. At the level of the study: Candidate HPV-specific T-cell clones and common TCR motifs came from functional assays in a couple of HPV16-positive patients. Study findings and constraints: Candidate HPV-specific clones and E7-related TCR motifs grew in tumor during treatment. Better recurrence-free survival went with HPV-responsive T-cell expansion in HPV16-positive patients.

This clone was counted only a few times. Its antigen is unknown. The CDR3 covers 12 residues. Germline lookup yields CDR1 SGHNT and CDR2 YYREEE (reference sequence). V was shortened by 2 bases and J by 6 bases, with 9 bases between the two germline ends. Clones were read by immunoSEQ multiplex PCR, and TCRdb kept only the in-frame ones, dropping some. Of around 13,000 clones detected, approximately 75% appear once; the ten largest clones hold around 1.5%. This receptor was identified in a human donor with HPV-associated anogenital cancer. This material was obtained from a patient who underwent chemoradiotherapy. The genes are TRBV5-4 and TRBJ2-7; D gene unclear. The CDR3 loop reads CASSFDNLEQYF. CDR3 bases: TGTGCCAGCAGCTTCGATAACCTCGAGCAGTACTTC.